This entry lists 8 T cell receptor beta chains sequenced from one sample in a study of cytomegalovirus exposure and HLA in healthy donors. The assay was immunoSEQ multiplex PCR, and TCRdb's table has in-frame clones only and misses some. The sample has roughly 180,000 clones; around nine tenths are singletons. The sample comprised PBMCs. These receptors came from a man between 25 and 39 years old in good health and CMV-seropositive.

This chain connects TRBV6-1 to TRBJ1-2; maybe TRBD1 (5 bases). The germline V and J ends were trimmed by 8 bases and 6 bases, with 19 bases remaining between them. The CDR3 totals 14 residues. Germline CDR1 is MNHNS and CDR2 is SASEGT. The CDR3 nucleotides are TGTGCCAGCGTATTACAGGTAGTCTCGGATGGCTACACCTTC. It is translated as CASVLQVVSDGYTF.

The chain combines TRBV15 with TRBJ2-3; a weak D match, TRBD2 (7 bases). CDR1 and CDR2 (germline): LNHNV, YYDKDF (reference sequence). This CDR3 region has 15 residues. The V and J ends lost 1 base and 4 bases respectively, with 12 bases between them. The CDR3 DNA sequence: TGTGCCACCAGCAGAGGGGCGGGGGCGGCAGATACGCAGTATTTT. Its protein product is CATSRGAGAADTQYF. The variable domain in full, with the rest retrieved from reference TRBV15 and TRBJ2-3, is DAMVIQNPRYQVTQFGKPVTLSCSQTLNHNVMYWYQQKSSQAPKLLFHYYDKDFNNEADTPDNFQSRRPNTSFCFLDIRSPGLGDTAMYLCATSRGAGAADTQYFGPGTRLTVL.

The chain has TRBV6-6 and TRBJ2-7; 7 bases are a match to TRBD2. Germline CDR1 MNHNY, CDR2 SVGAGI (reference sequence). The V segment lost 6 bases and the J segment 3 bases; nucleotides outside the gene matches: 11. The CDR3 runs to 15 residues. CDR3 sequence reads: CASSPRAGVRYEQYF. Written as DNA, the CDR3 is TGTGCCAGCAGCCCGAGGGCGGGAGTTCGCTACGAGCAGTACTTC.

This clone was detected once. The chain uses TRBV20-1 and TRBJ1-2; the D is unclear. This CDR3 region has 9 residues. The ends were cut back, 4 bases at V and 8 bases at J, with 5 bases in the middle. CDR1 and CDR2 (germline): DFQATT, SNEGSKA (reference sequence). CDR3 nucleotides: TGCAGTGCTACCCCAGGCTACACCTTC. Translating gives CSATPGYTF.

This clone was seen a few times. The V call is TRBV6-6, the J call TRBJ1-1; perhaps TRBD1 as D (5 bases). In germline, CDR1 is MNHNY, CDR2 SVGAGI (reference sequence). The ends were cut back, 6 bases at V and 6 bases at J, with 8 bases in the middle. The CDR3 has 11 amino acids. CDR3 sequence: CASSRGAEAFF. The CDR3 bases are TGTGCCAGCAGCCGGGGGGCTGAAGCTTTCTTT.

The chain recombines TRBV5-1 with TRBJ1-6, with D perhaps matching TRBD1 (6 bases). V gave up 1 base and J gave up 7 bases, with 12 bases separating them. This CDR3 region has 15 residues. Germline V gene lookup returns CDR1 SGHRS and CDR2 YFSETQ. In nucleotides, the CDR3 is TGCGCCAGCAGCTTGTCAGGGGTTTGGAATTCACCCCTCCACTTT. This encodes CASSLSGVWNSPLHF.

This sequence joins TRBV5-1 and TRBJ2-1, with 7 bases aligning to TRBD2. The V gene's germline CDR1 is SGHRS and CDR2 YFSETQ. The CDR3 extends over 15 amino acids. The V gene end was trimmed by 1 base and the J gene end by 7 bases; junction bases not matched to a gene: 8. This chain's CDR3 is CASSLSSGMINEQFF. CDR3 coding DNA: TGCGCCAGCAGCTTGTCCAGCGGGATGATTAATGAGCAGTTCTTC.

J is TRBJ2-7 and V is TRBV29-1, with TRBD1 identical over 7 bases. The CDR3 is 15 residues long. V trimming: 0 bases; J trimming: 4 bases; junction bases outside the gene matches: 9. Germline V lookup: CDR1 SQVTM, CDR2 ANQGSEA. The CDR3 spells CSVEDPVTGPYEQYF. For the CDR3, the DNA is TGCAGCGTTGAAGATCCAGTGACAGGGCCATACGAGCAGTACTTC.